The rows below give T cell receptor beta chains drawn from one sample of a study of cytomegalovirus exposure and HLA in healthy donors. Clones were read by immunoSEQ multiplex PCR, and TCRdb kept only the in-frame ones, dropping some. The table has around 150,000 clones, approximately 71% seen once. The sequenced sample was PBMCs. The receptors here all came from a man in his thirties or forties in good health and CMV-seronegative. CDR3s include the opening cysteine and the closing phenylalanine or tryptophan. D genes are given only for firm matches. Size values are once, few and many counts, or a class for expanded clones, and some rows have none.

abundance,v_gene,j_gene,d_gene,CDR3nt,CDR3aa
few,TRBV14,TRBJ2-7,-,TGTGCCAGCAGCCATCTGACAGGAAGCTACTACGAGCAGTACTTC,CASSHLTGSYYEQYF
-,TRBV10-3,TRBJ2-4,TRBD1,TGTGCCATCAGTGAGTCACCACTCCTGGGGACAGGATCTCCGAAAAGCATTCAGTACTTC,CAISESPLLGTGSPKSIQYF
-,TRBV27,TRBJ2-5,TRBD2,TGTGCCAGCAGTATTGCTAGCGGGAGTGGGGAGACCCAGTACTTC,CASSIASGSGETQYF
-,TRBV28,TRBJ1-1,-,TGTGCCAGCAGTCATGGAGGACTCGTCCTGAACACTGAAGCTTTCTTT,CASSHGGLVLNTEAFF
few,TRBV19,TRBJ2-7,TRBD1,TGTGCCAGTAGTATTTCGGGACAGCACTACGAGCAGTACTTC,CASSISGQHYEQYF
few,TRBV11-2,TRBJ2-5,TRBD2,TGTGCCAGCAGCTTTCCGGGACTAGGGCGTGAGACCCAGTACTTC,CASSFPGLGRETQYF
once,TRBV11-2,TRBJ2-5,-,TGTGCCAGCAGCTTGAGGAGCCAAGAGACCCAGTACTTC,CASSLRSQETQYF
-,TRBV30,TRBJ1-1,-,TGTGCCTGGAGAATTAACCGGTTTCAGAACACTGAAGCTTTCTTT,CAWRINRFQNTEAFF
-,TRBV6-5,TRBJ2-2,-,TGTGCCAGCAGCCAGATCTCCCCGAACACCGGGGAGCTGTTTTTT,CASSQISPNTGELFF
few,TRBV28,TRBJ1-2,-,TGTGCCAGCAGTTTGGGCAGGGCCAGGCGTTCCTTC,CASSLGRARRSF
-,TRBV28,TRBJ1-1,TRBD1,TGTGCCATACAGGGGAGAACTGAAGCTTTCTTT,CAIQGRTEAFF
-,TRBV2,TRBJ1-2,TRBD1,TGTGCCAGCAGGGGACAGGGGATGGATGGCTACACCTTC,CASRGQGMDGYTF
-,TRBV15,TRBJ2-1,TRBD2,TGTGCCACCAGCAGAGGGCAACTAGCGGACAATGAGCAGTTCTTC,CATSRGQLADNEQFF
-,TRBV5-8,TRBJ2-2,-,TGTGCCAGCAGGGATGGACAGATGAACACCGGGGAGCTGTTTTTT,CASRDGQMNTGELFF
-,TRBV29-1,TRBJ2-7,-,TGCAGCGTTGAAGCAGGGGTGGAGCAGTACTTC,CSVEAGVEQYF
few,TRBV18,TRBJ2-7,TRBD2,TGTGCCAGCTCACCGCGGAATAGCGGGAGGGCCTCAAGTGAGCAGTACTTC,CASSPRNSGRASSEQYF
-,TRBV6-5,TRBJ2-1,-,TGTGCCAGCAGTTATCGGCTAGATGGTGCTGAGCAGTTCTTC,CASSYRLDGAEQFF
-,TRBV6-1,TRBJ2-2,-,TGTGCCAGCGACAAGAGTTCCGGGGACACCGGGGAGCTGTTTTTT,CASDKSSGDTGELFF
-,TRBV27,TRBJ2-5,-,TGTGCCAGCAGTTTATGGCCCCAGGAGACCCAGTACTTC,CASSLWPQETQYF
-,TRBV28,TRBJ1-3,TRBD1,TGTGCCAGCAGCGGGACAGGGGCCGGTGGAAACACCATATATTTT,CASSGTGAGGNTIYF
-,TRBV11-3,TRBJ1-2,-,TGTGCCAGCAGCTTAGAGGCCAGGAACTATGGCTACACCTTC,CASSLEARNYGYTF
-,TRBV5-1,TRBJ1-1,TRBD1,TGCGCCAGCAGCCAATTCACAGGGGAGACTGAAGCTTTCTTT,CASSQFTGETEAFF
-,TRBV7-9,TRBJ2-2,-,TGTGCCAGCAGCTTACAGGGGAACACCGGGGAGCTGTTTTTT,CASSLQGNTGELFF
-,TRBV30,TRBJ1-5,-,TGTGCCTGGAAGGGCAGGGGCAATCAGCCCCAGCATTTT,CAWKGRGNQPQHF
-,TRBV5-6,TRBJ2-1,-,TGTGCCAGCAGCTTGAAGGTGTCTAGCATCAATGAGCAGTTCTTC,CASSLKVSSINEQFF
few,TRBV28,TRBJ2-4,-,TGTGCCAGCAGTACACCAAGGGAGGGGGTGGGCATTCAGTACTTC,CASSTPREGVGIQYF
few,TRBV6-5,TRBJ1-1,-,TGTGCCAGCAGCCCCAGAAACACTGAAGCTTTCTTT,CASSPRNTEAFF
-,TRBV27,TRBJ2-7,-,TGTGCCAGCAGTCCCACCCCGGGAACGTCTCTCTACGAGCAGTACTTC,CASSPTPGTSLYEQYF
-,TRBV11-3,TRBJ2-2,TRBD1,TGTGCCAGCAGCTTCGGACAGGGGGCGATCACCGGGGAGCTGTTTTTT,CASSFGQGAITGELFF
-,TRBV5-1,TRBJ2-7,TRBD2,TGCGCCAGCAGTCCGGGGCGGGGGAACTACGAGCAGTACTTC,CASSPGRGNYEQYF
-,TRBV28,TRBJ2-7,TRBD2,TGTGCCAGCAGTCCGGGCGGCGGGGGGGCCTACGAGCAGTACTTC,CASSPGGGGAYEQYF
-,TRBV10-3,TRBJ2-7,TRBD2,TGTGCCATCAGTGGGGAGGGGTCCGGGGTCAACTACGAGCAGTACTTC,CAISGEGSGVNYEQYF
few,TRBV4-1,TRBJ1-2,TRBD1,TGCGCCAGCAGCCTCTTCGGGACAGGGGTTGATGGCTACACCTTC,CASSLFGTGVDGYTF
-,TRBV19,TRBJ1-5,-,TGTGCCAGTTCACTTAGCGGGCGGGTGGGAAATCAGCCCCAGCATTTT,CASSLSGRVGNQPQHF
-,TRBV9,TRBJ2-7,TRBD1,TGTGCCAGCAGCGGCCGGGACAGGGCCTACGAGCAGTACTTC,CASSGRDRAYEQYF
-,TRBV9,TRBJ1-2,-,TGTGCCAGCAGCGTAGAAGCAGGGGCAGGATATGGCTACACCTTC,CASSVEAGAGYGYTF
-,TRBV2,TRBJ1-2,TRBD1,TGTGCCAGCATCCTCCAGGGGGTTGACTATGGCTACACCTTC,CASILQGVDYGYTF
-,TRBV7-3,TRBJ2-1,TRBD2,TGTGCCAGCAGCTCCCTACCTTCGACTAGCCTCCTGAATGAGCAGTTCTTC,CASSSLPSTSLLNEQFF
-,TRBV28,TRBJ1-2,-,TGTGCCAGCAGTTTAAGGGAGATCTATGGCTACACCTTC,CASSLREIYGYTF
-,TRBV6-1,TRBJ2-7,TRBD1,TGTGCCAGCAGAGAGACAGGGGGCGGATTCTACGAGCAGTACTTC,CASRETGGGFYEQYF
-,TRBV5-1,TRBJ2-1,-,TGCGCCAGCAGCCGCCGGGACAGCGGGAGCTCCTACAATGAGCAGTTCTTC,CASSRRDSGSSYNEQFF
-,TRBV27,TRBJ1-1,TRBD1,TGTGCCAGCAGTTCACCGCTACCCGGGACAGGAAACACTGAAGCTTTCTTT,CASSSPLPGTGNTEAFF
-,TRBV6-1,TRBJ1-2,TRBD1,TGTGCCAGCAGTGAAGCGGTAGGACAGGGCTATGGCTACACCTTC,CASSEAVGQGYGYTF
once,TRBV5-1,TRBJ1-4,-,TGCGCCAGCAGTCCCGAGGGTGAAGGACTACGGGAAAAACTGTTTTTT,CASSPEGEGLREKLFF
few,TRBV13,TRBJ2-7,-,TGTGCCAGCAGCTTAGACGGTCTGGCGGGCGAGCAGTACTTC,CASSLDGLAGEQYF
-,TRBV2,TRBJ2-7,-,TGTGCCAGCAAGTTGGAAGGGACACCCGCCTACGAGCAGTACTTC,CASKLEGTPAYEQYF
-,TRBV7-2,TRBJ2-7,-,TGTGCCAGCAGCATGAGGGGGTACGGAACCTACGAGCAGTACTTC,CASSMRGYGTYEQYF
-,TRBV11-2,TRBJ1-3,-,TGTGCCAGCAGCTTAGAACGGACAGCTGGAAACACCATATATTTT,CASSLERTAGNTIYF
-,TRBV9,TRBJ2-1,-,TGTGCCAGCAGCGGAAGAGGCTCCTACAATGAGCAGTTCTTC,CASSGRGSYNEQFF
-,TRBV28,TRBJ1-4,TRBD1,TGTGCCAGCAGTTCCGCCCGAGTACAGGGGTCTTTGGGAGAAAAACTGTTTTTT,CASSSARVQGSLGEKLFF
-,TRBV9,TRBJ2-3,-,TGTGCCAGCAGCGTAGAAGAGTTCACAGATACGCAGTATTTT,CASSVEEFTDTQYF
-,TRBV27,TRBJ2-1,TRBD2,TGTGCCAGCAGACTAGCGGGAAATGAGCAGTTCTTC,CASRLAGNEQFF
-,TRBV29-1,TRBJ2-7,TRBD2,TGCAGCGTAGGGACTAGCTCCTACGAGCAGTACTTC,CSVGTSSYEQYF
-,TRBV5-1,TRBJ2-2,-,TGCGCCAGCAGCTTGGCCGGGACCGGGGAGCTGTTTTTT,CASSLAGTGELFF
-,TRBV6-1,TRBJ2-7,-,TGTGCCAGCAGTGCAGCCGTAGCGGTTGGCGCCTACGAGCAGTACTTC,CASSAAVAVGAYEQYF